This TCR beta chain stems from a study of CD8 T cell repertoires and HIV-1 epitope variants. The wider study: Separate wells received one of Twenty-five Gag or Nef variant peptides.

Per the germline V gene, CDR1 is SGHDN and CDR2 is FVKESK. The germline V and J ends were trimmed by 0 bases and 0 bases, with 9 bases remaining between them. CDR3 size: 16 residues. Some clones are missing from TCRdb's copy, which holds only in-frame ones; the method was immunoSEQ multiplex PCR. The table records 90,000 or so clones, over 70% of them present only once. The clonotype was recovered from a male donor with HIV. The gene calls are TRBV14 and TRBJ1-3; no definite D call. Sequencing was carried out using uncultured baseline CD8+ T cells from peripheral blood mononuclear cells (PBMCs). The CDR3 sequence: CASSQDSIRSGNTIYF. CDR3 in DNA: TGTGCCAGCAGCCAAGATTCGATCCGCTCTGGAAACACCATATATTTT.